Included here is one T cell receptor (beta chain) sequence, with context. No antigen is known for it. The germline gives CDR1 SGHTA, CDR2 FQGNSA. The V end was cut by 3 bases, the J end by 4 bases, with 12 bases between. The CDR3 contains 14 residues. TCRdb's table, derived via immunoSEQ multiplex PCR, lists solely in-frame clones and lacks some. The data show 150,000 to 200,000 clones, roughly nine tenths seen once. The data belong to a study of Ad26.COV2.S vaccination and SARS-CoV-2 variants. Study-wide results and caveats: The breadth of spike-specific CD8+ and CD4+ T cell responses after vaccination was reportedly substantial. Vaccine recipients and placebo recipients showed similar non-spike TCR breadth. Possibly, TCR breadth and depth analyses underestimated total T cell responses. Spike-specific TCR breadth in vaccine recipients exceeded that seen in placebo recipients.

This clonotype was obtained from a human donor who had recovered from COVID-19. Here the sequenced sample was peripheral blood, taken after recovery from COVID-19. V gene TRBV7-2 combines with J gene TRBJ1-1; the D gene is possibly TRBD1 (5 bases). The CDR3: CASSLQGEGTEAFF. CDR3 coding DNA: TGTGCCAGCAGCTTGCAGGGAGAGGGCACTGAAGCTTTCTTT.